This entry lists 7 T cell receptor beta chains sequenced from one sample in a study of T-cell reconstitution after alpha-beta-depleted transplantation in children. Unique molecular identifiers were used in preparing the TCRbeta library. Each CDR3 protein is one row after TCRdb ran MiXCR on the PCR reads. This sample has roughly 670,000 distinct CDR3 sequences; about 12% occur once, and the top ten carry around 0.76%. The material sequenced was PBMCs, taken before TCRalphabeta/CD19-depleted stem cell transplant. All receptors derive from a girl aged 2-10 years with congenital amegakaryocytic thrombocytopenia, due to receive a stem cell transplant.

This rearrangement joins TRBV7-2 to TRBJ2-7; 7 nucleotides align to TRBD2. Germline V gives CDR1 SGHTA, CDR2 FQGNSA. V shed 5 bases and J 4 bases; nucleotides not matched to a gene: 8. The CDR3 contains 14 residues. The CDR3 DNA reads TGTGCCAGCAGCCTCGGACTAGAGCCTTACGAGCAGTACTTC. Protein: CASSLGLEPYEQYF.

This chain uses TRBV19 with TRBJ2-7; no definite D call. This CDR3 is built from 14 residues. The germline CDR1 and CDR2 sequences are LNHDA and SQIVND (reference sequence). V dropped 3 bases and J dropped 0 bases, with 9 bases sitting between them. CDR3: CASSMSISSYEQYF. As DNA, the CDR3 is TGTGCCAGTAGTATGAGTATTTCCTCCTACGAGCAGTACTTC.

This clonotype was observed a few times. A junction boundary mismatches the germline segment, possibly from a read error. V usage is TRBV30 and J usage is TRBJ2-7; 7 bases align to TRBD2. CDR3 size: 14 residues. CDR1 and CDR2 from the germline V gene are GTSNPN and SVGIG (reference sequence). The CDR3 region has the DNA TGTGCCGGGAGGATTGCGGGAGACTCCTACGAGCAGTACTTC. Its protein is CAGRIAGDSYEQYF.

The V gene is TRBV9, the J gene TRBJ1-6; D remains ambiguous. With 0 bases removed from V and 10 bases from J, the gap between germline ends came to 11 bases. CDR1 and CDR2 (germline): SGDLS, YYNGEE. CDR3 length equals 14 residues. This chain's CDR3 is CASSVGGNRSPLHF. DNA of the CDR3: TGTGCCAGCAGCGTAGGCGGAAATCGGTCACCCCTCCACTTT.

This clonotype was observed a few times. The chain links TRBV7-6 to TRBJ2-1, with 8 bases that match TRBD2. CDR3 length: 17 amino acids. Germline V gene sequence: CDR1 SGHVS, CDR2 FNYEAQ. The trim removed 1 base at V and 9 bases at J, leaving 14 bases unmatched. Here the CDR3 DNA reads TGTGCCAGCAGCTTAGAGTTGCCGGGAGGGCCGGATTTTGAGCAGTTCTTC. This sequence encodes CASSLELPGGPDFEQFF.

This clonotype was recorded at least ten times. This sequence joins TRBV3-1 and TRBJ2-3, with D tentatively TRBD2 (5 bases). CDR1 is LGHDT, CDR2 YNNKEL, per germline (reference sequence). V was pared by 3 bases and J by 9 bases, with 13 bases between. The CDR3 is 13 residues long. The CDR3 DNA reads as TGTGCCAGCAGCCAGAGGGTTAGTGACACGCAGTATTTT. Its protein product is CASSQRVSDTQYF.

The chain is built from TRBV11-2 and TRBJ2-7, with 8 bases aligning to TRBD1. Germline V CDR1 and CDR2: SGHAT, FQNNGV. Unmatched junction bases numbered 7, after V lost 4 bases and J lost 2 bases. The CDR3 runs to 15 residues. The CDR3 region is CASSSPVDRAYEQYF. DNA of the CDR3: TGTGCCAGCAGCTCACCAGTGGACAGGGCCTACGAGCAGTACTTC.